Below, 23 T cell receptor beta chains from the same sample are listed, as sequenced in a study of control samples from healthy donors and cancer patients. Profiling relied on immunoSEQ multiplex PCR, and the TCRdb table lists in-frame clones only, not all of them. This sample has about 130,000 clones, with around 94% found just once. The source material was PBMCs. The receptors shown here come from a man between 60 and 70 years old with colorectal cancer.

The V gene is TRBV7-9, the J gene TRBJ2-3; D is unclear. The length of the CDR3 is 13 residues. Germline values: CDR1 SEHNR, CDR2 FQNEAQ (reference sequence). V lost 7 bases and J lost 3, with 11 bases in between. The CDR3 sequence: CASKLRVTDTQYF. The CDR3 nucleotides read TGTGCCAGCAAGTTGCGAGTAACAGATACGCAGTATTTT.

In its sample, this clone was seen a few times. The V call is TRBV2, the J call TRBJ2-3; 8 bases map to TRBD1. J lost 2 bases, V lost 6 bases, and 7 bases had no gene match. The CDR3 totals 15 residues. The germline V gene encodes CDR1 SNHLY and CDR2 FYNNEI. The DNA of the CDR3 is TGTGCCAGCAGAGAGACAGGGGCGGACACAGATACGCAGTATTTT. Amino acids: CASRETGADTDTQYF.

The chain uses TRBV5-5 and TRBJ1-1; D uncertain. Germline CDR1 reads SGHKS; CDR2 reads YYEKEE (reference sequence). This CDR3 is 14 amino acids long. V lost 3 bases and J lost 3, with 12 bases in between. The CDR3 bases are TGTGCCAGCAGCTCTCGGACGGGAGACACTGAAGCTTTCTTT. The encoded protein is CASSSRTGDTEAFF.

J is TRBJ2-7 and V is TRBV21-1; no check of the table's D call, TRBD1, against the DNA was made. TRBV21-1 counts as a pseudogene. CDR3 length: 15 residues. CDR3 residues: CASSKALRTAYEQYF. In nucleotides, the CDR3 is TGTGCCAGCAGCAAAGCGCTAAGGACAGCCTACGAGCAGTACTTC.

This clone was seen a few times. This chain connects TRBV6-2 or TRBV6-3 to TRBJ2-7, with TRBD1 identical over 7 bases. Trimming cost V 6 bases and J 4 bases; bases outside gene matches: 12. Germline V CDR1 and CDR2: MNHEY, SVGEGT. The CDR3 loop spans 15 amino acids. Written as DNA, the CDR3 is TGTGCCAGCAGCCTTCCAACAGGGGTTGGTTACGAGCAGTACTTC. Residues: CASSLPTGVGYEQYF.

The genes are TRBV2 and TRBJ2-5, with D maybe TRBD1 (6 bases). The CDR3 is 14 amino acids. V was trimmed by 5 bases and J by 1 base, leaving 11 bases between them. The germline V gene has CDR1 SNHLY and CDR2 FYNNEI. CDR3 nucleotides: TGTGCCAGCAGTTACAGGGCGACCCAAGAGACCCAGTACTTC. It encodes CASSYRATQETQYF.

The CDR3 region is CASSLPNSSPGQEYNEQFF. The CDR3 DNA follows: TGTGCCAGCAGCTTACCAAACTCCTCTCCGGGACAGGAATACAATGAGCAGTTCTTC. The V and J genes are TRBV7-9 and TRBJ2-1; 8 nucleotides agree with TRBD1. CDR3 length equals 19 residues. The ends lost 2 bases at V and 4 bases at J; junction bases unmatched: 16. The germline V gene encodes CDR1 SEHNR and CDR2 FQNEAQ (reference sequence).

DNA for the CDR3: TGTGCCTGCCGATGGACAGGGTTCGGGGAAAAACTGTTTTTT. The encoded protein is CACRWTGFGEKLFF. The chain recombines TRBV30 with TRBJ1-4, with TRBD1 matching 8 bases. Germline V gene data show CDR1 as GTSNPN and CDR2 as SVGIG (reference sequence). The V gene end was trimmed by 6 bases and the J gene end by 8 bases; junction bases not matched to a gene: 11. This CDR3 contains 14 residues.

The chain joins TRBV10-3 to TRBJ1-5; D not resolved. V was cut by 0 bases and J by 7 bases, with 4 bases left in between. Germline loops: CDR1 ENHRY, CDR2 SYGVKD. The CDR3 sequence is 12 residues long. The CDR3 nucleotides are TGTGCCATCAGTGAGTCGCGACAGCCCCAGCATTTT. It translates to CAISESRQPQHF.

The chain recombines TRBV5-6 with TRBJ2-5, with 11 bases identical to TRBD2. The germline gives CDR1 SGHDT, CDR2 YYEEEE. CDR3 length: 18 amino acids. The ends lost 0 bases at V and 0 bases at J; junction bases unmatched: 7. DNA of the CDR3: TGTGCCAGCAGCTTGGCGCCCGGGACTAGCGGTGACCAAGAGACCCAGTACTTC. Residues: CASSLAPGTSGDQETQYF.

The rearrangement links TRBV2 to TRBJ1-2; a weak D match, TRBD1 (6 bases). The CDR3 has 15 amino acids. The V gene lost 3 bases and the J gene lost 0 bases, with 11 bases spanning the gap. The germline V gene encodes CDR1 SNHLY and CDR2 FYNNEI. The CDR3 nucleotides read TGTGCCAGCAGTGAGGATGGGGGCTCTAACTATGGCTACACCTTC. This gives the protein CASSEDGGSNYGYTF.

This clone appeared a single time. The rearrangement links TRBV28 to TRBJ2-2; D ambiguous. V lost 2 bases, J lost 4 bases, and 17 bases lay in between. CDR1 and CDR2 from the germline V gene are MDHEN and SYDVKM. The CDR3 has 17 residues. CDR3: CASSLGYSLISTGELFF. The CDR3 bases are TGTGCCAGCAGTTTAGGATACAGTTTGATCAGCACCGGGGAGCTGTTTTTT. The variable domain in full, completed from reference TRBV28 and TRBJ2-2, reads DVKVTQSSRYLVKRTGEKVFLECVQDMDHENMFWYRQDPGLGLRLIYFSYDVKMKEKGDIPEGYSVSREKKERFSLILESASTNQTSMYLCASSLGYSLISTGELFFGEGSRLTVL.

CDR3 nucleotide sequence: TGTGCCAGCAGCCCTCTAGCGGGGGGGCCGCGCACCGGGGAGCTGTTTTTT. As protein: CASSPLAGGPRTGELFF. This chain links TRBV9 with TRBJ2-2, with TRBD2 matching 12 bases. With V trimmed by 4 bases and J by 4 bases, 8 bases remained unmatched. Germline loops: CDR1 SGDLS, CDR2 YYNGEE. The length of the CDR3 is 17 residues.

The rearrangement links TRBV12-3 or TRBV12-4 to TRBJ1-1, with D hard to call. Trimming left V 2 bases short and J 2 bases short, with 6 bases between. CDR3 length: 13 residues. CDR3 nucleotides: TGTGCCAGCAGTTTAAAGAGAAACACTGAAGCTTTCTTT. Its translation is CASSLKRNTEAFF.

This chain connects TRBV4-3 to TRBJ2-1; D is perhaps TRBD1 or TRBD2 (5 bases each). The CDR3 totals 18 residues. Germline V gives CDR1 LGHNA, CDR2 YSLEER. V was cut by 4 bases and J by 0 bases, with 19 bases left in between. CDR3 coding DNA: TGCGCCAGCAGCCCCCGGGACCCCGACTCGGACTCCTACAATGAGCAGTTCTTC. Residues: CASSPRDPDSDSYNEQFF.

The chain combines TRBV4-3 with TRBJ1-1; a possible D gene is TRBD1 (5 bases). Between the trimmed V and J ends, which lost 0 bases and 6 bases, there was a span of 11 bases. CDR1 and CDR2 (germline): LGHNA, YSLEER. This CDR3 spans 14 amino acids. The CDR3 nucleotides are TGCGCCAGCAGCCAAGATAGGAAGGGGCCTGAAGCTTTCTTT. Protein product: CASSQDRKGPEAFF.

The J gene is TRBJ1-5, the V gene TRBV7-6; D gene ambiguous. Between the trimmed V and J ends, which lost 0 bases and 4 bases, there was a span of 4 bases. CDR1 is SGHVS, CDR2 FNYEAQ, per germline. The CDR3 totals 13 residues. DNA for the CDR3: TGTGCCAGCAGCTTAGCGGAAAATCAGCCCCAGCATTTT. It is translated as CASSLAENQPQHF.

The chain links TRBV25-1 to TRBJ2-6; 8 bases fit TRBD1. This CDR3 has 15 residues. Germline values: CDR1 MGHDK, CDR2 SYGVNS. V trimming: 6 bases; J trimming: 2 bases; junction bases outside the gene matches: 3. The CDR3 loop is CASSPQGAGANVLTF. CDR3 DNA sequence: TGTGCCAGCAGCCCACAGGGGGCTGGGGCCAACGTCCTGACTTTC.

The chain employs TRBV18 and TRBJ1-2, with 11 bases aligning to TRBD1. There are 15 residues in the CDR3. After removal of 2 bases from V and 8 bases from J, the junction contained 7 bases not matched to a gene. Germline assignment: CDR1 KGHSH and CDR2 LQKENI. Here the CDR3 DNA reads TGTGCCAGCTCACCAAGAGGACAGGGGGCAGCGGGCTACACCTTC. Amino acids: CASSPRGQGAAGYTF. The variable domain in full, completed from reference TRBV18 and TRBJ1-2, reads NAGVMQNPRHLVRRRGQEARLRCSPMKGHSHVYWYRQLPEEGLKFMVYLQKENIIDESGMPKERFSAEFPKEGPSILRIQQVVRGDSAAYFCASSPRGQGAAGYTFGSGTRLTVV.

The rearrangement joins TRBV5-4 to TRBJ2-5; TRBD1 is a possible D gene (6 bases). V lost 3 bases and J lost 1, with 10 bases in between. Germline lookup yields CDR1 SGHNT and CDR2 YYREEE (reference sequence). The CDR3 spans 14 residues. The CDR3 protein is CASSSGVVQETQYF. The CDR3 nucleotides read TGTGCCAGCAGCTCAGGGGTAGTCCAAGAGACCCAGTACTTC. The variable domain in full, completed from reference TRBV5-4 and TRBJ2-5, reads ETGVTQSPTHLIKTRGQQVTLRCSSQSGHNTVSWYQQALGQGPQFIFQYYREEENGRGNFPPRFSGLQFPNYSSELNVNALELDDSALYLCASSSGVVQETQYFGPGTRLLVL.

This chain connects TRBV7-2 to TRBJ2-1, with D perhaps given as TRBD1 or TRBD2 (5 bases each). The CDR3 contains 15 residues. V was shortened by 3 bases and J by 3 bases, with 12 bases between the two germline ends. CDR1 SGHTA and CDR2 FQGNSA come from the germline V gene. The CDR3 protein is CASSFWSGSYNEQFF. The CDR3 DNA is TGTGCCAGCAGCTTTTGGTCAGGGAGCTACAATGAGCAGTTCTTC.

This chain connects TRBV19 to TRBJ1-4; D not resolved. Germline values: CDR1 LNHDA, CDR2 SQIVND (reference sequence). The V end lost 4 bases, the J end lost 2 bases, and 14 bases lay between the germline ends. The CDR3 is 16 residues long. CDR3 bases: TGTGCCAGTAGTACCGGACGACGGATTACTAATGAAAAACTGTTTTTT. It yields the protein CASSTGRRITNEKLFF.

The V and J genes are TRBV6-2 or TRBV6-3 and TRBJ1-6; possible D gene TRBD1, 5 bases. CDR3 length: 14 residues. Per germline, CDR1 MNHEY and CDR2 SVGEGT. Trimming removed 0 bases at V and 13 bases at J, with 13 bases between. The CDR3 sequence: CASSYSAGQGPLHF. As DNA, the CDR3 is TGTGCCAGCAGTTACTCAGCAGGCCAGGGTCCCCTCCACTTT.